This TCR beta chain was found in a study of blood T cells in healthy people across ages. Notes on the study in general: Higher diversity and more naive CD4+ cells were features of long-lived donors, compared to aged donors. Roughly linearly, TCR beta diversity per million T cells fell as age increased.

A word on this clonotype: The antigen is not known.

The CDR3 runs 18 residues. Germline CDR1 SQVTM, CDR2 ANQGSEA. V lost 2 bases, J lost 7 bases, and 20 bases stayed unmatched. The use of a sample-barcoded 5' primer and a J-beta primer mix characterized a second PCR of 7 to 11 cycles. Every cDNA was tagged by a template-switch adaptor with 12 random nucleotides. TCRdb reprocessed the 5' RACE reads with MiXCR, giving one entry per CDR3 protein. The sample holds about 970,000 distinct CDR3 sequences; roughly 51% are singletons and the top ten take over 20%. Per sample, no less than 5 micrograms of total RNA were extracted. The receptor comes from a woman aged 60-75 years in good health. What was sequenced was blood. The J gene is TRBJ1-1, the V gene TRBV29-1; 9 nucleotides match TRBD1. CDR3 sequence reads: CSVEKGDGWTGVFNEAFF. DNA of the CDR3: TGCAGCGTTGAAAAAGGGGACGGTTGGACAGGGGTTTTCAATGAAGCTTTCTTT.